This T cell receptor (beta chain) was observed in a study of blood T cell repertoires in COVID-19. Study in general: The United States, Italy and Spain were the sources of the acute and convalescent COVID-19 samples. T cells, B-cell-depleted T cells, or PBMCs supplied cDNA or gDNA.

This clone was observed once. CDR3 length: 14 residues. The germline CDR1 and CDR2 sequences are SGHKS and YYEKEE (reference sequence). V was trimmed by 2 bases and J by 3 bases, leaving 12 bases between them. Original processing notes: Reference gene primer amplification yielded estimated nucleated cell counts. The protocol was immunoSEQ multiplex PCR, while the TCRdb copy is restricted to in-frame clones and leaves out a portion. The D gene and trimming were derived from the DNA, and the V and J assignments and clone size from that table. The repertoire holds 60,000 to 85,000 clones, with around 74% as singletons.

The chain is built from TRBV5-5 and TRBJ2-7; the D gene is possibly TRBD2 (5 bases). The material sequenced was peripheral blood. The sequence came from a human donor with acute or convalescent COVID-19. The donor label of this sample is uncertain. The CDR3 DNA reads as TGTGCCAGCAGCTTACCGCTGGCGGGCTACGAGCAGTACTTC. Its protein product is CASSLPLAGYEQYF.